This T cell receptor beta chain is from a study of T cells in Graves' hyperthyroidism and ophthalmopathy. TCR beta CDR3 region amplification was performed from RNA transcripts. TCR CDR3 underwent first-round RT-PCR with the HTBI primer set. TCRdb re-called the multiplex PCR reads with MiXCR, one entry per CDR3 protein. The sample contains 500,000 to 650,000 distinct CDR3 sequences, about 14% of which appear only once. This clonotype was detected ten times or more. Looked up from germline, CDR1 is MNHEY and CDR2 is SVGEGT. This CDR3 is built from 16 residues. V lost 7 bases, J lost 7 bases, and 16 bases stayed unmatched.

Sequenced material: blood. This receptor was identified in a woman between 45 and 65 years old with Graves' ophthalmopathy. V and J are TRBV6-2 or TRBV6-3 and TRBJ2-1; 7 nucleotides agree with TRBD2. The CDR3 is CASIEYFGGSKNEQFF. CDR3 coding DNA: TGTGCCAGCATCGAGTATTTCGGCGGGAGTAAAAATGAGCAGTTCTTC.